This T cell receptor (beta chain) is drawn from a study of blood T cell repertoires in COVID-19. Study summary: COVID-19 samples, acute and convalescent, were from the United States, Italy and Spain.

Original handling: Counts of nucleated cells, estimated from reference gene primer amplification, were obtained. Profiling relied on immunoSEQ multiplex PCR, and the TCRdb table lists in-frame clones only, not all of them. From that table come the V and J calls and clone size; the DNA was used to work out D and trimming. The table shows 200,000 to 250,000 clones, with roughly 85% occurring only once. Germline CDR1 reads LGHDT; CDR2 reads YNNKEL (reference sequence). This CDR3 has 13 amino acids. V shed 4 bases and J shed 3 bases, with 10 bases lying between them. The origin of this receptor is a woman of 80 years or more with acute or convalescent COVID-19. Sequencing was carried out using peripheral blood. The genes are TRBV3-1 (or the pseudogene TRBV3-2) and TRBJ2-7; D is ambiguous. CDR3 sequence (DNA): TGTGCCAGCAGCCCCGAGAACCACTACGAGCAGTACTTC. Protein product: CASSPENHYEQYF.